The 10 T cell receptor beta chains reported below all come from one sample, sequenced in a study of identifying expanded T cells in peripheral blood (dated by TCRdb to between 2018 and 2021). The library relied on the immunoSEQ multiplex PCR assay. TCRdb took over this immuneACCESS table, retaining in-frame rearrangements with V and J assigned. Such tables are incomplete; in checked studies, under half of the missing clones stem from an unresolved V gene, and the remainder is unexplained. This sample comprises under 130,000 clones, roughly 89% of them detected only once. Roughly 15% of the sample is taken by the ten largest. Sequenced sample: blood. These receptors all stem from a person aged 18 to 75 in good health.

The DNA of the CDR3 is TGTGCCAGCAGCTTAAGCCCAGTGGGCAATTCTAGAAAACTGTTTTTT. Its translation is CASSLSPVGNSRKLFF. This chain uses TRBV7-2 with TRBJ1-4; D not certain. The V end was cut by 2 bases, the J end by 10 bases, with 20 bases between. Germline CDR1 and CDR2: SGHTA and FQGNSA. The CDR3 length is 16 residues.

The V call is TRBV5-1, the J call TRBJ2-5; 7 bases line up with TRBD1. The CDR3 has 12 residues. Germline CDR1 SGHRS, CDR2 YFSETQ. The J segment lost 3 bases and the V segment lost 4 bases, leaving 0 bases of the junction unmatched. The CDR3 nucleotides read TGCGCCAGCAGCGGACAGGAAGAGACCCAGTACTTC. It codes for CASSGQEETQYF.

The chain is built from TRBV6-5 and TRBJ2-6; D is undetermined. The germline V and J ends were trimmed by 5 bases and 0 bases, with 8 bases remaining between them. The germline gives CDR1 MNHEY, CDR2 SVGAGI. This CDR3 has 15 amino acids. The CDR3 DNA sequence: TGTGCCAGCAGTCGACGGAACTCTGGGGCCAACGTCCTGACTTTC. As protein: CASSRRNSGANVLTF.

A few counts support this clone. The chain employs TRBV6-5 and TRBJ1-6; no definite D call. Trimming took off 7 bases at V and 10 bases at J, with 14 bases between the two ends. Germline V gene data show CDR1 as MNHEY and CDR2 as SVGAGI. The CDR3 covers 13 residues. The CDR3 loop is CASTGRRQSPLHF. The CDR3 coding sequence is TGTGCCAGCACTGGTCGTCGTCAATCACCCCTCCACTTT.

The CDR3 region has the DNA TGTGCCAGCAGACCAAGGACAGGACGGTCCCCAGAGACCCAGTACTTC. Translated, it gives CASRPRTGRSPETQYF. This chain joins TRBV7-2 and TRBJ2-5; 7 bases fit TRBD1. The CDR3 runs 16 residues. V trimming: 6 bases; J trimming: 4 bases; junction bases outside the gene matches: 14. Germline V gene data show CDR1 as SGHTA and CDR2 as FQGNSA.

The rearrangement joins TRBV5-1 to TRBJ1-2, with 11 nucleotides matching TRBD1. The trim removed 8 bases at V and 4 bases at J, leaving 10 bases unmatched. CDR1 SGHRS and CDR2 YFSETQ come from the germline V gene. CDR3 length: 15 residues. The CDR3, as DNA: TGCGCCAGTACCTGGGGGACAGGGGGAGGCTATGGCTACACCTTC. Translation gives CASTWGTGGGYGYTF.

This clone was seen only a few times. J is TRBJ2-5 and V is TRBV28; D may be TRBD1 (5 bases). This CDR3 is 16 amino acids long. With 5 bases removed from V and 1 base from J, the gap between germline ends came to 17 bases. Germline CDR1 MDHEN, CDR2 SYDVKM. The CDR3 DNA sequence: TGTGCCAGCAGTCCAATCGACAGACCGTTCCAAGAGACCCAGTACTTC. Translating gives CASSPIDRPFQETQYF. Full variable domain (outside the CDR3, taken from reference TRBV28 and TRBJ2-5): DVKVTQSSRYLVKRTGEKVFLECVQDMDHENMFWYRQDPGLGLRLIYFSYDVKMKEKGDIPEGYSVSREKKERFSLILESASTNQTSMYLCASSPIDRPFQETQYFGPGTRLLVL.

The V and J genes are TRBV28 and TRBJ1-2; D not certain. Trimming cost V 2 bases and J 4 bases, with 8 bases left between them. The CDR3 is 13 residues long. The V gene's germline CDR1 is MDHEN and CDR2 SYDVKM. CDR3 sequence: CASSLVGAYGYTF. The CDR3 DNA sequence: TGTGCCAGCAGTTTAGTCGGTGCCTATGGCTACACCTTC.

The CDR3 loop is CASSLGLATGELFF. CDR3 DNA sequence: TGTGCCAGCAGCCTGGGACTAGCGACCGGGGAGCTGTTTTTT. The chain carries TRBV13 and TRBJ2-2; 10 nucleotides line up with TRBD2. CDR1 is PRHDT and CDR2 is FYEKMQ in the germline V gene (reference sequence). V lost 5 bases to trimming and J lost 5 bases; unmatched junction nucleotides: 2. This CDR3 is built from 14 residues.

The chain uses TRBV6-5 and TRBJ1-3; D is ambiguous. The V end lost 0 bases, the J end lost 0 bases, and 9 bases lay between the germline ends. CDR1 is MNHEY, CDR2 SVGAGI, per germline. CDR3 size: 16 residues. CDR3 DNA: TGTGCCAGCAGTTACTCCGGACGGTTCTCTGGAAACACCATATATTTT. Translated: CASSYSGRFSGNTIYF.